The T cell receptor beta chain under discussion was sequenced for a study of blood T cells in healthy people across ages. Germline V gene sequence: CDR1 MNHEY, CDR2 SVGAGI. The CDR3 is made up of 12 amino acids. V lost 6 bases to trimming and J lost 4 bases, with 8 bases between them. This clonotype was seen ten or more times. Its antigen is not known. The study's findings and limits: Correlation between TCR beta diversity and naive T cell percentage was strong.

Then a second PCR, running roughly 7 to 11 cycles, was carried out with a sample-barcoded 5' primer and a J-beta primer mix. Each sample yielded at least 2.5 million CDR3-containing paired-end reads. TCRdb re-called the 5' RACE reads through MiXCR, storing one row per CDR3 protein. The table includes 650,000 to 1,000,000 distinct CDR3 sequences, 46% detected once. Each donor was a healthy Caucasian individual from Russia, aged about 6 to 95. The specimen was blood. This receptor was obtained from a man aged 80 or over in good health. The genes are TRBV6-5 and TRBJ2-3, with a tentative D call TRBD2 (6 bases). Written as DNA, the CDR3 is TGTGCCAGCAGCACTAGCTCAGATACGCAGTATTTT. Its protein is CASSTSSDTQYF.